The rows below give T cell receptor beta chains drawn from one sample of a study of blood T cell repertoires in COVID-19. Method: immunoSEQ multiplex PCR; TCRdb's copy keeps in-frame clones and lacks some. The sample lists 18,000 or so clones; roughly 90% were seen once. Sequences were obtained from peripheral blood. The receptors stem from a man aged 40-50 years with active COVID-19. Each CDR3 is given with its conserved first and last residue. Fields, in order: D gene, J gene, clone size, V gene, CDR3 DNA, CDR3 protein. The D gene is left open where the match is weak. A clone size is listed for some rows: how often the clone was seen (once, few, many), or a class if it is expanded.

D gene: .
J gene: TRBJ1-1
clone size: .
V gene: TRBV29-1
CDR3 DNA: .
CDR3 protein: CSVVFDFRGTEAFF

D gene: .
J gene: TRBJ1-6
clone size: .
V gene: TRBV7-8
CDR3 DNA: TGTGCCAGCAGCTTAGCCTTGGGGAGGGTCAATAATTCACCCCTCCACTTT
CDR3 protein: CASSLALGRVNNSPLHF

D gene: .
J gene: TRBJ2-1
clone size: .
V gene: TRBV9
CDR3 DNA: TGTGCCAGCAGCGCGGCTAGCTCCTACAATGAGCAGTTCTTC
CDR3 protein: CASSAASSYNEQFF

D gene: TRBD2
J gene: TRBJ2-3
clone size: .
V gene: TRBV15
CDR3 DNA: TGTGCCACCAGCAGTGCGGGACCGGGACTAGCGGGAGAACTCTCCACAGATACGCAGTATTTT
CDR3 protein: CATSSAGPGLAGELSTDTQYF

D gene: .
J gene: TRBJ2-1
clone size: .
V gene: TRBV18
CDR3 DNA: TGTGCCAGCTCACCACCCCGCTTTCAAGGGGGTATAGTTAATGAGCAGTTCTTC
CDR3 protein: CASSPPRFQGGIVNEQFF

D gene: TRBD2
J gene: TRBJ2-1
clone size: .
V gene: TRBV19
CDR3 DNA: TGTGCCAGTAGTATAGGGGAGGGGTCCCAGTTCTTC
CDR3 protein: CASSIGEGSQFF

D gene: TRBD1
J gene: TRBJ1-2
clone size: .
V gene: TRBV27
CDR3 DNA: TGTGCCAGCAGGACAACTACAGGGGGCAATGGCTACACCTTC
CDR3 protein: CASRTTTGGNGYTF

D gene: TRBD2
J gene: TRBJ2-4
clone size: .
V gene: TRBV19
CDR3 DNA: TGTGCCAGTAGTCTAAAAGGTAGCGGGAGTTACATTCAGTACTTC
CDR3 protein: CASSLKGSGSYIQYF

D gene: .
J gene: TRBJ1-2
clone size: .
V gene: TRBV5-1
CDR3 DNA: TGCGCCAGCAGCTTGGGTGGTTTCGAGGGCTACACCTTC
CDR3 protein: CASSLGGFEGYTF

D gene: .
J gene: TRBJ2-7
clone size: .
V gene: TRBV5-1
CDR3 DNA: TGCGCCAGCAGCTTGGAAGGCAGGGACTTTAACGAGCAGTACTTC
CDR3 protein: CASSLEGRDFNEQYF

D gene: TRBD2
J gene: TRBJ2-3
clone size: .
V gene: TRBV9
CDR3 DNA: TGTGCCAGCAGCATTGGACTAGCGGACACAGATACGCAGTATTTT
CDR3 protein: CASSIGLADTDTQYF

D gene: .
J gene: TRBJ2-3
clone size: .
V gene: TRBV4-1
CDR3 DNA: TGCGCCAGCAGCCCCAGGGCGGTGGACCAGGATACGCAGTATTTT
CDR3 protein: CASSPRAVDQDTQYF

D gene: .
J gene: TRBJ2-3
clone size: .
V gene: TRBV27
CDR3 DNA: TGTGCCAGCAGTATGTTCCGACTCGATACGCAGTATTTT
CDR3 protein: CASSMFRLDTQYF

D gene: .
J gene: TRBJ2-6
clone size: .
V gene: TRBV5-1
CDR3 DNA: TGCGCCAGCATTGCAGGGGCGTACTCTGGGGCCAACGTCCTGACTTTC
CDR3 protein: CASIAGAYSGANVLTF

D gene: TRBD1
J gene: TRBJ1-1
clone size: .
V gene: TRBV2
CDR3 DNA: TGTGCCAGCAAAGCACAGGGGGTGAGCACTGAAGCTTTCTTT
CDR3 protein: CASKAQGVSTEAFF

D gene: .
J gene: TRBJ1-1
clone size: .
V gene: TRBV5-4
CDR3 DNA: TGTGCCAGCAGCTTGGATAGGGGGAACACTGAAGCTTTCTTT
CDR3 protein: CASSLDRGNTEAFF

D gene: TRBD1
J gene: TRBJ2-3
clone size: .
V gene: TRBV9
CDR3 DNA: TGTGCCAGCAGCGTATTGAGGGGGACAGGGGGCACAGATACGCAGTATTTT
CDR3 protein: CASSVLRGTGGTDTQYF

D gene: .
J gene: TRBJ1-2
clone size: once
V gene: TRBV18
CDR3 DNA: TGTGCCAGCTCCCCTACCCGACAGGACTATGGCTACACCTTC
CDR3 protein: CASSPTRQDYGYTF

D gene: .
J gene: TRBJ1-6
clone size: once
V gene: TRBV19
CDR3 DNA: TGTGCCAGTTCGAGCTCCTATAATTCACCCCTCCACTTT
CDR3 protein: CASSSSYNSPLHF

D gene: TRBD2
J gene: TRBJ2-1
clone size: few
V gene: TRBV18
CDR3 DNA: TGTGCCAGCTCACCACGAGCCGGGGGGGGGTACAATGAGCAGTTCTTC
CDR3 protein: CASSPRAGGGYNEQFF

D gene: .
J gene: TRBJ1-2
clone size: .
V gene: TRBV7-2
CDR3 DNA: TGTGCCAGCAGCCTTTCTGGGCGCGCTAACTATGGCTACACCTTC
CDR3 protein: CASSLSGRANYGYTF

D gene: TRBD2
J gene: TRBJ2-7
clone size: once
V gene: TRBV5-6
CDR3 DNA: TGTGCCAGCAAGGAGGGACTAGCGGACCAGAGGGAGCAGTACTTC
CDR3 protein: CASKEGLADQREQYF

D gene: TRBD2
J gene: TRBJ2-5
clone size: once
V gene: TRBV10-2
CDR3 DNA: TGCGCCAGCAGGTATAGCGGGGTGGAAGAGACCCAGTACTTC
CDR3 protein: CASRYSGVEETQYF

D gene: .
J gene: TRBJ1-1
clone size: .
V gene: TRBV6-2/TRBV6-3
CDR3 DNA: TGTGCCAGCAGCTATCAGTATGAAGCTTTCTTT
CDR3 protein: CASSYQYEAFF

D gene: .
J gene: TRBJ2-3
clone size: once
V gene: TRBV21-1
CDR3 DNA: TGTGCCAGCAGCAAAGACTCCGAGACACACAGTAGCACAGATACGCAGTATTTT
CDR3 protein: CASSKDSETHSSTDTQYF

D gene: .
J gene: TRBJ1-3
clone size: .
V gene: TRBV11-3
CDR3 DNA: TGTGCCAGCAGCCCCGCCGTGGTGGAGCTTGATTTT
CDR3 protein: CASSPAVVELDF

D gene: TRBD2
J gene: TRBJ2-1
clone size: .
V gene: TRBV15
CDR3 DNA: TGTGCCACCAGCTTTACTGCGGGGGCCTACAATGAGCAGTTCTTC
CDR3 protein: CATSFTAGAYNEQFF

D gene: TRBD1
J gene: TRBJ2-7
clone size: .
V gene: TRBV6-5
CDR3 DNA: TGTGCCAGCAGAAAACCGGGACAGGGATGGGACGAGCAGTACTTC
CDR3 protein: CASRKPGQGWDEQYF

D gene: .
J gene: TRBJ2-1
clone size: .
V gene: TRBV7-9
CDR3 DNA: TGTGCCAGCAGCCCCCCCGTAGCGGATTCCTACAATGAGCAGTTCTTC
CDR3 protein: CASSPPVADSYNEQFF

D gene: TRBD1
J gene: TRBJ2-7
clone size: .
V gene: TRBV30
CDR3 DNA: TGTGCCTGGAGTGAAGGGGGCCCCTACGAGCAGTACTTC
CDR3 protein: CAWSEGGPYEQYF

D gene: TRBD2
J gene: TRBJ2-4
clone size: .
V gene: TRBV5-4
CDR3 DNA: TGTGCCAGCAGCATGGGACTAGCGTGGGGAAACATTCAGTACTTC
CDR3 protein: CASSMGLAWGNIQYF

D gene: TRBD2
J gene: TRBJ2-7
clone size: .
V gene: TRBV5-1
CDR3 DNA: TGCGCCAGCAGCTTGGCCGTACTAGCGGACTCCTACGAGCAGTACTTC
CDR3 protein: CASSLAVLADSYEQYF

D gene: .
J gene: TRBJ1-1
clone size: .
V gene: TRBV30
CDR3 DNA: TGTGCCTGGAGTGAGTCGCTCCCCGGAGGAGCTTTCTTT
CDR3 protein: CAWSESLPGGAFF

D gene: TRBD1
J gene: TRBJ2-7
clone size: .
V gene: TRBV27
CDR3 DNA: TGTGCCAGCAGTTCCCGGGACAGGGGCCCCTACGAGCAGTACTTC
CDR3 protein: CASSSRDRGPYEQYF

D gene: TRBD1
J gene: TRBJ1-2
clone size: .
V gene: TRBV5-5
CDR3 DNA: TGTGCCAGCAGCACTGGACAGGGACTATCTAACTATGGCTACACCTTC
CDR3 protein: CASSTGQGLSNYGYTF

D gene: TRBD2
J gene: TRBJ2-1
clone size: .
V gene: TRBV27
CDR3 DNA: TGTGCCAGCAGTCCCCGGGACTACTTCGTCCACAATGAGCAGTTCTTC
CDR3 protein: CASSPRDYFVHNEQFF

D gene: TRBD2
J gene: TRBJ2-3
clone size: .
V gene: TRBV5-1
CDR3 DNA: TGCGCCAGCAGCTCCCCTTGGGCGGGAGGATTGACAGATACGCAGTATTTT
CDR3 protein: CASSSPWAGGLTDTQYF

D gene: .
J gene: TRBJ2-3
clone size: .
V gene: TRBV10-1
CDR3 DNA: TGCGCCAGCAGTGAAGGGACTTGGAACTCAGATACGCAGTATTTT
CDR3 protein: CASSEGTWNSDTQYF

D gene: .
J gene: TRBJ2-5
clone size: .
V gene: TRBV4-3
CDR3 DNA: TGCGCCAGCAGCCAAGCTTTCCTAACGGGAGTAAAAGAGACCCAGTACTTC
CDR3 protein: CASSQAFLTGVKETQYF

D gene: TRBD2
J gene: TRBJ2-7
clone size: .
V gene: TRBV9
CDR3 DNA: TGTGCCAGCAGCGTAAAAGGACTAGCGGGATACTACGAGCAGTACTTC
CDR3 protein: CASSVKGLAGYYEQYF

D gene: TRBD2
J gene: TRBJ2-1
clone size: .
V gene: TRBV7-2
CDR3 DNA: TGTGCCAGCAGCTTAGCGAGAATGCGGGAGGGCGGAAACGAGCAGTTCTTC
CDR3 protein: CASSLARMREGGNEQFF

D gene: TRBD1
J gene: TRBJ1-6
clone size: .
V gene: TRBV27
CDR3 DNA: TGTGCCAGCAATCACGGACAGGACCCAGGACCCCTCCACTTT
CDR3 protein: CASNHGQDPGPLHF

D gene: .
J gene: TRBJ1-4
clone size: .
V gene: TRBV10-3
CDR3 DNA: TGTGCCATCAGTCAGGGCGCAAAACTGTTTTTT
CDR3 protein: CAISQGAKLFF

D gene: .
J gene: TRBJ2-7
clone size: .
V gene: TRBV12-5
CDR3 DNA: TGTGCTAGTGGTTTGGTACTGGGCGGGTTCTCCTACGAGCAGTACTTC
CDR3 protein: CASGLVLGGFSYEQYF

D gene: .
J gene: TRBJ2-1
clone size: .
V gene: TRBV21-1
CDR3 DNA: TGTGCCAGCAGCGGCCGGGACAGGGACGAAAATGAGCAGTTCTTC
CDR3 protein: CASSGRDRDENEQFF

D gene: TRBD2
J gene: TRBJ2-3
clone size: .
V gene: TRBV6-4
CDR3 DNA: TGTGCCAGCAGTGACTCCAGCGGGAGGGGAGATACGCAGTATTTT
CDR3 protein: CASSDSSGRGDTQYF

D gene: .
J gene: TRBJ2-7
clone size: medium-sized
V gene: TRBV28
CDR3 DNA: TGTGCCAGCAGTCTTGCGACGGGGGTTCCCAACGAGCAGTACTTC
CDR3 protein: CASSLATGVPNEQYF

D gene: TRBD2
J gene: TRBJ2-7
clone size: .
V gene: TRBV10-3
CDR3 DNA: TGTGCCACCACGACTAGCGGGAGGGCCGGCGAGCAGTACTTC
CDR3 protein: CATTTSGRAGEQYF